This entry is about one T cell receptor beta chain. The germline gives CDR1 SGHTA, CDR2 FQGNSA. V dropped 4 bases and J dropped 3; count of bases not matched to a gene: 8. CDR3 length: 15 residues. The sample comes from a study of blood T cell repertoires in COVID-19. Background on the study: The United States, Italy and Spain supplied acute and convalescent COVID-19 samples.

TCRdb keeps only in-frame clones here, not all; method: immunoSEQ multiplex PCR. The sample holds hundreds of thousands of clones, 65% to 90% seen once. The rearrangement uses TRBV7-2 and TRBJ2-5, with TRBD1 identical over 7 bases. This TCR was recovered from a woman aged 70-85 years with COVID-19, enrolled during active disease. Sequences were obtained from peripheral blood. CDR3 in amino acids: CASSYASTGEETQYF. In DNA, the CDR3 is TGTGCCAGCAGCTACGCCTCCACAGGGGAAGAGACCCAGTACTTC.